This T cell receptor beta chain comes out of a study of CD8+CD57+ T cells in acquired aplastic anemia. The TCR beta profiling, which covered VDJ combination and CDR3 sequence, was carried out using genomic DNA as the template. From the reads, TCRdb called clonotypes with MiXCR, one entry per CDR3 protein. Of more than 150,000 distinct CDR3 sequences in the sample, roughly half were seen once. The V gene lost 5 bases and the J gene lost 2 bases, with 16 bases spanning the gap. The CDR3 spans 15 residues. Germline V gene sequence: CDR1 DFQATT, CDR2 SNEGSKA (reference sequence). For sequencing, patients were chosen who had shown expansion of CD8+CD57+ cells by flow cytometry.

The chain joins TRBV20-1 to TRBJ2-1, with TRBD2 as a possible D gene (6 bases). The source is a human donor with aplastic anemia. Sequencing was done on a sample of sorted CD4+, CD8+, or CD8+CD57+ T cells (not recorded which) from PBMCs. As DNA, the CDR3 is TGCAGTGCTGGGCGGGGCGGGCCTCCCTACAATGAGCAGTTCTTC. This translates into CSAGRGGPPYNEQFF.